These 20 T cell receptor beta chains were sequenced from one sample in a study of T cell responses to AZD1222 COVID-19 vaccine. Profiling relied on immunoSEQ multiplex PCR, and the TCRdb table lists in-frame clones only, not all of them. The sample shows 20,000 or so clones, roughly 76% of them seen only once. The sample here was peripheral blood, taken 28 days after the second AZD1222 dose. The receptors were gathered from an adult who received the AZD1222 COVID-19 vaccine.

This chain links TRBV19 with TRBJ1-2; possible D gene TRBD1, 5 bases. This CDR3 has 15 residues. The V end was cut by 10 bases, the J end by 5 bases, with 23 bases between. Germline values: CDR1 LNHDA, CDR2 SQIVND (reference sequence). The CDR3 protein is CATSGVRGEGYGYTF. The DNA of the CDR3 is TGTGCCACTTCAGGCGTCCGGGGAGAGGGGTATGGCTACACCTTC.

The chain links TRBV15 to TRBJ2-2, with TRBD1 identical over 7 bases. The CDR3 has 15 amino acids. CDR1 is LNHNV, CDR2 YYDKDF, per germline (reference sequence). V trimming: 4 bases; J trimming: 3 bases; junction bases outside the gene matches: 5. The CDR3 loop reads CATSKRQGHTGELFF. In nucleotides, the CDR3 is TGTGCCACCAGCAAGCGACAGGGACACACCGGGGAGCTGTTTTTT.

This clone appeared once. The genes are TRBV4-2 and TRBJ2-3; 10 bases line up with TRBD2. Germline lookup yields CDR1 LGHNA and CDR2 YNFKEQ. The CDR3 has 18 residues. V lost 0 bases, J lost 5 bases, and 11 bases stayed unmatched. The CDR3 DNA is TGTGCCAGCAGCCAAGATGTAGGGCTAGCGGGAGCTAGAGATACGCAGTATTTT. Amino acid sequence: CASSQDVGLAGARDTQYF.

The V call is TRBV7-6, the J call TRBJ2-7, with 9 positions matching TRBD1. The CDR3 is 15 amino acids. J lost 4 bases, V lost 5 bases, and 9 bases had no gene match. From germline, CDR1 is SGHVS and CDR2 FNYEAQ. The CDR3 protein is CASSPQPGQGYEQYF. As DNA, the CDR3 is TGTGCCAGCAGCCCCCAACCCGGACAGGGGTACGAGCAGTACTTC.

V gene TRBV30 combines with J gene TRBJ2-5, with 11 bases aligning to TRBD1. The CDR3 has 13 amino acids. Unmatched junction bases numbered 3, after V lost 2 bases and J lost 7 bases. Germline CDR1 is GTSNPN and CDR2 is SVGIG (reference sequence). CDR3 bases: TGTGCCTGGAGTAGGGGGACAGGGGGGACCCAGTACTTC. It translates to CAWSRGTGGTQYF.

This chain uses TRBV6-5 with TRBJ2-3, with 7 bases aligning to TRBD1. Germline V gene sequence: CDR1 MNHEY, CDR2 SVGAGI. The V and J ends lost 4 bases and 2 bases, in that order; junction bases with no gene match: 6. The CDR3 extends over 15 amino acids. CDR3 bases: TGTGCCAGCAGTTCGGGACAGAGACTCACAGATACGCAGTATTTT. This translates into CASSSGQRLTDTQYF.

The V and J genes are TRBV5-1 and TRBJ2-2, with a tentative D call TRBD1 (6 bases). The germline CDR1 and CDR2 sequences are SGHRS and YFSETQ. The length of the CDR3 is 16 residues. V lost 4 bases and J lost 4, with 17 bases in between. CDR3 sequence: CASSGRPAGVTGELFF. CDR3 nucleotides: TGCGCCAGCAGCGGGCGGCCGGCAGGGGTCACCGGGGAGCTGTTTTTT.

CDR3 sequence reads: CASSLSGGNEQFF. The CDR3 nucleotides read TGTGCCAGCAGCCTTAGCGGGGGTAATGAGCAGTTCTTC. This chain joins TRBV9 and TRBJ2-1; 9 bases are shared with TRBD2. Germline V lookup: CDR1 SGDLS, CDR2 YYNGEE. Germline trimming cut 4 bases from V and 7 bases from J; bases unmatched to any gene: 3. This CDR3 contains 13 residues.

The chain recombines TRBV7-2 with TRBJ2-7; unclear D gene. The germline CDR1 and CDR2 sequences are SGHTA and FQGNSA. With 2 bases removed from V and 2 bases from J, the gap between germline ends came to 7 bases. The CDR3 has 13 residues. This CDR3 reads CASSLSVPYEQYF. The CDR3, as DNA: TGTGCCAGCAGCTTATCTGTCCCCTACGAGCAGTACTTC.

The rearrangement joins TRBV5-1 to TRBJ2-2; 7 positions agree with TRBD2. This CDR3 is built from 13 residues. Germline-derived CDR1 and CDR2 are SGHRS and YFSETQ. With 2 bases clipped from V and 6 bases from J, the junction kept 1 base outside the gene matches. The CDR3 DNA follows: TGCGCCAGCAGCTTACTAGCGTCCGGGGAGCTGTTTTTT. Translation: CASSLLASGELFF.

This chain connects TRBV29-1 to TRBJ1-1; 7 bases fit TRBD1. V was clipped by 5 bases and J by 3 bases; unmatched bases: 12. Per germline, CDR1 SQVTM and CDR2 ANQGSEA. The CDR3 extends over 15 amino acids. CDR3 DNA: TGCAGCGTTCCAGACCAGGGGGGGAGATACACTGAAGCTTTCTTT. Its translation: CSVPDQGGRYTEAFF.

The CDR3 spells CASSLVHPSTDTQYF. CDR3 DNA sequence: TGTGCCAGCAGTTTAGTACATCCTAGCACAGATACGCAGTATTTT. This sequence joins TRBV27 and TRBJ2-3; D uncertain. The CDR3 runs 15 residues. Germline V gives CDR1 MNHEY, CDR2 SMNVEV (reference sequence). Trimming shortened V by 2 bases and J by 0 bases, and 9 bases separated the two germline ends.

This clone was picked up one time. The chain recombines TRBV18 with TRBJ1-4; 9 bases map to TRBD1. The V gene's germline CDR1 is KGHSH and CDR2 LQKENI. This CDR3 has 19 amino acids. V shed 2 bases, J shed 6 bases, and the junction held 16 bases outside the gene matches. CDR3: CASSPSQFGQGLSHEKLFF. In DNA, the CDR3 is TGTGCCAGCTCACCATCCCAATTTGGACAGGGGCTTTCGCATGAAAAACTGTTTTTT.

The chain couples TRBV25-1 to TRBJ2-4; D may be TRBD1 or TRBD2 (5 bases each). Germline values: CDR1 MGHDK, CDR2 SYGVNS. The CDR3 consists of 16 residues. V gave up 3 bases and J gave up 1 base, with 13 bases separating them. In DNA form, the CDR3 reads TGTGCCAGCAGTGACGACCAGTGGGGGGCCAAAAACATTCAGTACTTC. Protein sequence: CASSDDQWGAKNIQYF.

This clone was counted only a few times. The gene calls are TRBV3-1 (or the pseudogene TRBV3-2) and TRBJ2-7; D is ambiguous. The CDR3 totals 14 residues. Per the germline V gene, CDR1 is LGHDT and CDR2 is YNNKEL (reference sequence). V was trimmed by 7 bases and J by 3 bases, leaving 16 bases between them. The CDR3 coding sequence is TGTGCCAGCAAAAGTGACCTTGGTGGCTACGAGCAGTACTTC. Protein: CASKSDLGGYEQYF.

V and J are TRBV5-4 and TRBJ2-3, with TRBD1 identical over 9 bases. V trimming: 3 bases; J trimming: 5 bases; junction bases outside the gene matches: 4. The CDR3 sequence is 14 residues long. Germline V CDR1 and CDR2: SGHNT, YYREEE (reference sequence). In nucleotides, the CDR3 is TGTGCCAGCAGCTACAGGGGGCAAGGAGATACGCAGTATTTT. Translation: CASSYRGQGDTQYF.

The V and J genes are TRBV4-2 and TRBJ1-2; D remains ambiguous. The V and J ends lost 0 bases and 4 bases respectively, with 12 bases between them. The CDR3 is 15 residues long. Germline V CDR1 and CDR2: LGHNA, YNFKEQ. The chain's CDR3 is CASSQEGSLSYGYTF. CDR3 nucleotides: TGTGCCAGCAGCCAAGAAGGTTCACTCTCCTATGGCTACACCTTC.

The J gene is TRBJ1-1, the V gene TRBV6-5; possibly TRBD1 for D (5 bases). Trimming left V 2 bases short and J 1 base short, with 5 bases between. From germline, CDR1 is MNHEY and CDR2 SVGAGI. The CDR3 runs 13 residues. CDR3 in amino acids: CASSYGGNTEAFF. Here the CDR3 DNA reads TGTGCCAGCAGTTACGGGGGGAACACTGAAGCTTTCTTT.

V gene TRBV5-5 combines with J gene TRBJ2-7; 8 nucleotides match TRBD2. This CDR3 comprises 17 residues. With 0 bases clipped from V and 4 bases from J, the junction kept 12 bases outside the gene matches. The germline V gene encodes CDR1 SGHKS and CDR2 YYEKEE (reference sequence). For the CDR3, the DNA is TGTGCCAGCAGCTTGGCCGGCGGGGGGCCCGTTTCGTACGAGCAGTACTTC. Translated, it gives CASSLAGGGPVSYEQYF.

The chain is built from TRBV5-1 and TRBJ2-1; the match to TRBD2 covers 14 bases. The CDR3 sequence is 17 residues long. Germline CDR1 reads SGHRS; CDR2 reads YFSETQ. V trimming: 2 bases; J trimming: 6 bases; junction bases outside the gene matches: 7. CDR3 sequence (DNA): TGCGCCAGCAGCTTTCCCCCCGGGACTAGCGGGGGCAATGAGCAGTTCTTC. Residues: CASSFPPGTSGGNEQFF.